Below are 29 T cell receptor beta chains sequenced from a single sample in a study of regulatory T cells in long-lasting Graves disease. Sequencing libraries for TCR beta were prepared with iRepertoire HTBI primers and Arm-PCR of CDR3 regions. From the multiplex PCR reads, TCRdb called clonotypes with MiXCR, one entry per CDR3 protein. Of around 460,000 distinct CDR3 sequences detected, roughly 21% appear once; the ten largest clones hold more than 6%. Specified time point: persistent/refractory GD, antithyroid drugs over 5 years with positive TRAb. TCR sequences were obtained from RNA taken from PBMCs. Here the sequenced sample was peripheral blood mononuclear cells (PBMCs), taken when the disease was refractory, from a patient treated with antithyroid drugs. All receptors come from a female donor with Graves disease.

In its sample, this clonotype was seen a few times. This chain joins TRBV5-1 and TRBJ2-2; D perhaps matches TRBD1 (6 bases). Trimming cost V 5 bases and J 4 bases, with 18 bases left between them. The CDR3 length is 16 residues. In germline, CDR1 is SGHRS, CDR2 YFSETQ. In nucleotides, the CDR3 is TGCGCCAGCAGAGGGACACCTACCAGCGGCACCGGGGAGCTGTTTTTT. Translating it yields CASRGTPTSGTGELFF.

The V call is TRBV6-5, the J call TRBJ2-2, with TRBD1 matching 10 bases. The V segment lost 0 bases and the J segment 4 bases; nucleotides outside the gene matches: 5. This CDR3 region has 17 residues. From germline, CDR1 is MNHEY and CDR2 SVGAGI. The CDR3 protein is CASSYSMGTGATGELFF. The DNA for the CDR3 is TGTGCCAGCAGTTACTCGATGGGGACAGGGGCCACCGGGGAGCTGTTTTTT.

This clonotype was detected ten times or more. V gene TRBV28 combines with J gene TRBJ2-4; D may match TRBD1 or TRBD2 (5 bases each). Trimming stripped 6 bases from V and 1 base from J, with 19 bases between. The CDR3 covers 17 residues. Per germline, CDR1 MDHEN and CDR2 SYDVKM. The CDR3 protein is CASRPRGGSNAKNIQYF. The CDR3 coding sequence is TGTGCCAGCAGACCACGGGGCGGCTCTAACGCCAAAAACATTCAGTACTTC.

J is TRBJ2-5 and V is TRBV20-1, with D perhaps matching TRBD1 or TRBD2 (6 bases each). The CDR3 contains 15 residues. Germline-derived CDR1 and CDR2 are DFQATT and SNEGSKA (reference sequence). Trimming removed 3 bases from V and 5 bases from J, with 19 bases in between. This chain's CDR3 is CSASLGGPIGETQYF. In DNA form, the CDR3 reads TGCAGTGCTAGCCTGGGGGGCCCGATCGGGGAGACCCAGTACTTC.

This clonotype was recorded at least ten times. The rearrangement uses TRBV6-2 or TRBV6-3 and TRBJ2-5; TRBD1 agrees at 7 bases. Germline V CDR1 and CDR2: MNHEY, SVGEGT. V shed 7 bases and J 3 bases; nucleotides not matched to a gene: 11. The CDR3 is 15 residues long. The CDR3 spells CASTNTLGGEETQYF. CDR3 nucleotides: TGTGCCAGCACTAACACCCTAGGGGGCGAAGAGACCCAGTACTTC.

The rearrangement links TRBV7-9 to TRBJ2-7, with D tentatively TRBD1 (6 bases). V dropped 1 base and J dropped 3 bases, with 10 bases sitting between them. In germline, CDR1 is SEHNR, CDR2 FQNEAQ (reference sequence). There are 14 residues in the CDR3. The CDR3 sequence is CASSLGDKFYEQYF. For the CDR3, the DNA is TGTGCCAGCAGCTTAGGGGACAAGTTCTACGAGCAGTACTTC.

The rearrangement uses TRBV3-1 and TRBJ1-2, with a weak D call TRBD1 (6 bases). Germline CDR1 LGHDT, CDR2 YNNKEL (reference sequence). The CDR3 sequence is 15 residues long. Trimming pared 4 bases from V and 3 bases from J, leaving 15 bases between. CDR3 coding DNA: TGTGCCAGCAGCCCCGAGGCGGGGGCCTACTATGGCTACACCTTC. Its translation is CASSPEAGAYYGYTF.

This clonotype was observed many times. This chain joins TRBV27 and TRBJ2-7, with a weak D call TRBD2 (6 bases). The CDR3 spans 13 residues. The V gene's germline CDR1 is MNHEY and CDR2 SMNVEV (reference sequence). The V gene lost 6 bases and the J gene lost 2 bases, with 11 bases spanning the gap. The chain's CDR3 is CASSPWGAYEQYF. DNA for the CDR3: TGTGCCAGCAGCCCCTGGGGGGCCTACGAGCAGTACTTC.

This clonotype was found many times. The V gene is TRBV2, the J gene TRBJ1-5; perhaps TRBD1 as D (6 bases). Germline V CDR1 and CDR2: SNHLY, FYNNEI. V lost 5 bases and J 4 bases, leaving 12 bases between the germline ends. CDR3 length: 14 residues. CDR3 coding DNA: TGTGCCAGCAGTAACCAGGGGACGAATCAGCCCCAGCATTTT. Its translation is CASSNQGTNQPQHF.

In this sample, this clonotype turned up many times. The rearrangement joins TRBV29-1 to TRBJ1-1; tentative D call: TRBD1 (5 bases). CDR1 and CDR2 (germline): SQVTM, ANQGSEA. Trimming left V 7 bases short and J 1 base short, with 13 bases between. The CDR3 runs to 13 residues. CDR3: CSGGHDPNTEAFF. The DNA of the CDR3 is TGCAGCGGGGGCCACGACCCGAACACTGAAGCTTTCTTT. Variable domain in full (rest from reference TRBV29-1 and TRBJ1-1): SAVISQKPSRDICQRGTSLTIQCQVDSQVTMMFWYRQQPGQSLTLIATANQGSEATYESGFVIDKFPISRPNLTFSTLTVSNMSPEDSSIYLCSGGHDPNTEAFFGQGTRLTVV.

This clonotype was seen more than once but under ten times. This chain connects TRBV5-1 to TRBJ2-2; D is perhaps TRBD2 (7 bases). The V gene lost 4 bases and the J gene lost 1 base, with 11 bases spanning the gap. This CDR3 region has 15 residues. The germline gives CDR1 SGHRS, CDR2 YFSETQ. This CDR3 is CASSKAGQNTGELFF. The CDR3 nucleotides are TGCGCCAGCAGCAAAGCGGGACAGAACACCGGGGAGCTGTTTTTT.

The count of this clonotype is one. This CDR3 reads CATRDGQADTQYF. CDR3 coding DNA: TGTGCCACTCGCGATGGACAGGCAGATACGCAGTATTTT. V is TRBV19 and J is TRBJ2-3; TRBD1 matches 7 bases. Trimming removed 10 bases from V and 4 bases from J; junction bases left unmatched: 8. The CDR3 has 13 amino acids. CDR1 and CDR2 from the germline V gene are LNHDA and SQIVND (reference sequence). Looking up the rest from reference TRBV19 and TRBJ2-3 gives the full variable domain: DGGITQSPKYLFRKEGQNVTLSCEQNLNHDAMYWYRQDPGQGLRLIYYSQIVNDFQKGDIAEGYSVSREKKESFPLTVTSAQKNPTAFYLCATRDGQADTQYFGPGTRLTVL.

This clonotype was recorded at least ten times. As DNA, the CDR3 is TGTGCCAGCAGTGAACAGGGAGGCACCGGGGAGCTGTTTTTT. It specifies CASSEQGGTGELFF. The chain joins TRBV2 to TRBJ2-2; tentative D call: TRBD2 (6 bases). This CDR3 is built from 14 residues. Looked up from germline, CDR1 is SNHLY and CDR2 is FYNNEI. V lost 2 bases to trimming and J lost 4 bases, with 8 bases between them.

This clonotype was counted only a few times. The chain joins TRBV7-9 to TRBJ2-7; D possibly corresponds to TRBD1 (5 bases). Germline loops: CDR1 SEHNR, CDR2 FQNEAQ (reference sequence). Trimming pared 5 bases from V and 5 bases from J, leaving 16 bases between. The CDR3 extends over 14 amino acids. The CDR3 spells CASSPGMGPNEQYF. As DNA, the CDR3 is TGTGCCAGCAGCCCCGGTATGGGGCCCAACGAGCAGTACTTC.

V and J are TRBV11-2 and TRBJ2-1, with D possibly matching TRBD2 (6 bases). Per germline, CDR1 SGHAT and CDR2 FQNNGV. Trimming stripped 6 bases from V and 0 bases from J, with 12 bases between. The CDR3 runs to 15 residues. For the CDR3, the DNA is TGTGCCAGCAGGCTGGACGGGGGCTCCTACAATGAGCAGTTCTTC. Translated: CASRLDGGSYNEQFF.

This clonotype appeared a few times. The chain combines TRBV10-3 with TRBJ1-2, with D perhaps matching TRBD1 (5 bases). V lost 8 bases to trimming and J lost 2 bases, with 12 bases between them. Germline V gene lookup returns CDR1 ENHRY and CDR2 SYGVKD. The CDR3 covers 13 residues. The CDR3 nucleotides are TGTGCCATCTCGGACACTGAGAACTATGGCTACACCTTC. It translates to CAISDTENYGYTF.

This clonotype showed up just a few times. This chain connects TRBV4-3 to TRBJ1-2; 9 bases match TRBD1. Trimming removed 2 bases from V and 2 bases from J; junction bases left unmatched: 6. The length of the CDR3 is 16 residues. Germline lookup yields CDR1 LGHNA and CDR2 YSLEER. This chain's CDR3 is CASSQRFGQGNYGYTF. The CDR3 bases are TGCGCCAGCAGCCAACGGTTTGGACAGGGGAACTATGGCTACACCTTC.

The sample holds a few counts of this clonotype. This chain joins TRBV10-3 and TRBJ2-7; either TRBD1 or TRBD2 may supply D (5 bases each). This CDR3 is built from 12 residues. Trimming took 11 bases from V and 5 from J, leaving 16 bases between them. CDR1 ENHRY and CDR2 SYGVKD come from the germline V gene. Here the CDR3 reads CASGAIRDEQYF. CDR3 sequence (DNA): TGTGCCTCCGGGGCGATCCGGGACGAGCAGTACTTC.

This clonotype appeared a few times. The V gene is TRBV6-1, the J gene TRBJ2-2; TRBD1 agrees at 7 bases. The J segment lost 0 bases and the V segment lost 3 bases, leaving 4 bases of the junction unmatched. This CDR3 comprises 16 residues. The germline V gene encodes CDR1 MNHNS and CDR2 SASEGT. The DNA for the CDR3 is TGTGCCAGCAGTGAGTTAGGGGGCGCGAACACCGGGGAGCTGTTTTTT. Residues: CASSELGGANTGELFF.

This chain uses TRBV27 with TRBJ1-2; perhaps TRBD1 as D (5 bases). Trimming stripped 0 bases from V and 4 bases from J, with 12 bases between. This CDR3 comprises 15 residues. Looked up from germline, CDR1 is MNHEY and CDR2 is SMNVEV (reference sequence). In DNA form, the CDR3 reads TGTGCCAGCAGTTTATCTTGGGACGGGTTCTATGGCTACACCTTC. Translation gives CASSLSWDGFYGYTF.

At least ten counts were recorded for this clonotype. The CDR3 region is CASSDRGKSYGYTF. CDR3 DNA: TGTGCCAGCAGTGACAGGGGTAAATCCTATGGCTACACCTTC. The J gene is TRBJ1-2, the V gene TRBV2; TRBD1 might be the D (6 bases). The germline V gene has CDR1 SNHLY and CDR2 FYNNEI. V was cut by 3 bases and J by 4 bases, with 12 bases left in between. The CDR3 extends over 14 amino acids. The whole variable domain, filled in from reference TRBV2 and TRBJ1-2, reads EPEVTQTPSHQVTQMGQEVILRCVPISNHLYFYWYRQILGQKVEFLVSFYNNEISEKSEIFDDQFSVERPDGSNFTLKIRSTKLEDSAMYFCASSDRGKSYGYTFGSGTRLTVV.

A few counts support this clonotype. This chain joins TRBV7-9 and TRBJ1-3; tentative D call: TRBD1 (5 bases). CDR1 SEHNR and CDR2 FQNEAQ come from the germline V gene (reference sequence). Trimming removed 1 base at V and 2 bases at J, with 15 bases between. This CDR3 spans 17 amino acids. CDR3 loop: CASSLDTGYSPGNTIYF. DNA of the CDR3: TGTGCCAGCAGCTTAGACACAGGTTATTCCCCTGGAAACACCATATATTTT. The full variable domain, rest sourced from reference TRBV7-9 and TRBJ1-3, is DTGVSQNPRHKITKRGQNVTFRCDPISEHNRLYWYRQTLGQGPEFLTYFQNEAQLEKSRLLSDRFSAERPKGSFSTLEIQRTEQGDSAMYLCASSLDTGYSPGNTIYFGEGSWLTVV.

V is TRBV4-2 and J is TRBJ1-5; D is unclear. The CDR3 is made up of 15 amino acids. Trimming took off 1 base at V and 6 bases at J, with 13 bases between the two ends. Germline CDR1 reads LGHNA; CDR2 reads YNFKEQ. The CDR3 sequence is CASSQGSGGFQPQHF. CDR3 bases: TGTGCCAGCAGCCAAGGATCAGGAGGGTTTCAGCCCCAGCATTTT.

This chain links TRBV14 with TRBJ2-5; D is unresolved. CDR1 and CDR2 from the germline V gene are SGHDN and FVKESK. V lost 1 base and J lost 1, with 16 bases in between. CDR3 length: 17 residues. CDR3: CASSQGVWESPQETQYF. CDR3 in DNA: TGTGCCAGCAGCCAAGGTGTCTGGGAAAGCCCCCAAGAGACCCAGTACTTC. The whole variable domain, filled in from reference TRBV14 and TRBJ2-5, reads EAGVTQFPSHSVIEKGQTVTLRCDPISGHDNLYWYRRVMGKEIKFLLHFVKESKQDESGMPNNRFLAERTGGTYSTLKVQPAELEDSGVYFCASSQGVWESPQETQYFGPGTRLLVL.

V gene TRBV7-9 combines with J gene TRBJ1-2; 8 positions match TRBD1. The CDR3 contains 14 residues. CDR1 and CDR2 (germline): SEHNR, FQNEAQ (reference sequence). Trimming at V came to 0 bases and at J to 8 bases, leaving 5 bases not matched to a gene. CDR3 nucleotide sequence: TGTGCCAGCAGCTTAGCGCAGGGGGCGCAGGGCTACACCTTC. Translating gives CASSLAQGAQGYTF.

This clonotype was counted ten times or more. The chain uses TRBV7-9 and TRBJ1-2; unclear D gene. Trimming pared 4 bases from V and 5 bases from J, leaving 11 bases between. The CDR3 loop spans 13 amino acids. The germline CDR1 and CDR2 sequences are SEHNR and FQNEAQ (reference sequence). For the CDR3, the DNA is TGTGCCAGCAGCTCCAGCAACCCTTATGGCTACACCTTC. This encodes CASSSSNPYGYTF. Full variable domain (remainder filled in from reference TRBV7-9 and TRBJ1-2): DTGVSQNPRHKITKRGQNVTFRCDPISEHNRLYWYRQTLGQGPEFLTYFQNEAQLEKSRLLSDRFSAERPKGSFSTLEIQRTEQGDSAMYLCASSSSNPYGYTFGSGTRLTVV.

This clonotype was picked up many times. The CDR3 coding sequence is TGTGCCAGCAGTCCCGGGACTAGCGGGAGGGATCAAGAGACCCAGTACTTC. As protein: CASSPGTSGRDQETQYF. The chain is built from TRBV6-1 and TRBJ2-5; 16 nucleotides match TRBD2. Germline-derived CDR1 and CDR2 are MNHNS and SASEGT. The junction had 5 bases not matched to a gene; V was cut back by 5 bases and J by 2 bases. This CDR3 is 17 amino acids long.

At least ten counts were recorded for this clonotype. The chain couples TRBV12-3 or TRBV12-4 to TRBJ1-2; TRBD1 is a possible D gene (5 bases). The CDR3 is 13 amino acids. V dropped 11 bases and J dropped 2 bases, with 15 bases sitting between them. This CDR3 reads CAGSRDENYGYTF. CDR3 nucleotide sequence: TGTGCCGGCTCACGGGACGAAAACTATGGCTACACCTTC.

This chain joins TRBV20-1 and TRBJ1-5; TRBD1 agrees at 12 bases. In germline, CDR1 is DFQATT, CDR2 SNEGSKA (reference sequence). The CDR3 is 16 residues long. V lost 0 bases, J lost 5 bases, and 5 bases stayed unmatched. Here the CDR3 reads CSAREPGTGGHQPQHF. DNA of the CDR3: TGCAGTGCTAGAGAACCTGGGACAGGGGGCCATCAGCCCCAGCATTTT.